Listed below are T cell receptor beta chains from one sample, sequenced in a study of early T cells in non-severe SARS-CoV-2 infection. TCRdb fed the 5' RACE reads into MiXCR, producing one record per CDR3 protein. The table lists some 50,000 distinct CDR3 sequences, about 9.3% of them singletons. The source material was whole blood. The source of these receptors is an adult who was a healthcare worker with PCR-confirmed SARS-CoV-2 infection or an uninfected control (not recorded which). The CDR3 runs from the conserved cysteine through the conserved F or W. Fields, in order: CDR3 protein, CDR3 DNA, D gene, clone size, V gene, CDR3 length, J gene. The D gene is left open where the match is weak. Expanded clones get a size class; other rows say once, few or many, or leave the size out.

CDR3 protein: CSALGQGKRSEQYF; CDR3 DNA: TGCAGTGCTCTTGGACAGGGCAAGAGGAGCGAGCAGTACTTC; D gene: TRBD1; clone size: few; V gene: TRBV20-1; CDR3 length: 14; J gene: TRBJ2-7
CDR3 protein: CASQVYNEQFF; CDR3 DNA: TGTGCCAGCCAGGTGTACAATGAGCAGTTCTTC; D gene: -; clone size: many; V gene: TRBV2; CDR3 length: 11; J gene: TRBJ2-1
CDR3 protein: CASSQGRGIYGYTF; CDR3 DNA: TGTGCCAGCAGCCAGGGACGGGGGATCTATGGCTACACCTTC; D gene: -; clone size: many; V gene: TRBV9; CDR3 length: 14; J gene: TRBJ1-2
CDR3 protein: CASSYAQNSYEQYF; CDR3 DNA: TGTGCCAGCAGTTACGCCCAGAACTCCTACGAGCAGTACTTC; D gene: -; clone size: many; V gene: TRBV6-6; CDR3 length: 14; J gene: TRBJ2-7
CDR3 protein: CASSYRGNTEAFF; CDR3 DNA: TGTGCCAGCAGTTACCGTGGGAACACTGAAGCTTTCTTT; D gene: -; clone size: many; V gene: TRBV6-2/TRBV6-3; CDR3 length: 13; J gene: TRBJ1-1
CDR3 protein: CASSLQGAHSPLHF; CDR3 DNA: TGTGCCAGCAGTTTGCAGGGGGCTCATTCACCCCTCCACTTT; D gene: TRBD1; clone size: many; V gene: TRBV12-3/TRBV12-4; CDR3 length: 14; J gene: TRBJ1-6
CDR3 protein: CASSAGGGQEKLFF; CDR3 DNA: TGTGCCAGTAGTGCCGGGGGCGGGCAGGAAAAACTGTTTTTT; D gene: -; clone size: few; V gene: TRBV19; CDR3 length: 14; J gene: TRBJ1-4
CDR3 protein: CASSYRGDETQYF; CDR3 DNA: TGTGCCAGCAGTTACAGAGGGGATGAGACCCAGTACTTC; D gene: -; clone size: many; V gene: TRBV6-6; CDR3 length: 13; J gene: TRBJ2-5
CDR3 protein: CASTLAGGPYEQYF; CDR3 DNA: TGTGCCAGCACACTAGCGGGGGGGCCTTACGAGCAGTACTTC; D gene: TRBD2; clone size: many; V gene: TRBV2; CDR3 length: 14; J gene: TRBJ2-7
CDR3 protein: CSARGEGWYTEAFF; CDR3 DNA: TGCAGTGCTAGAGGGGAAGGTTGGTACACTGAAGCTTTCTTT; D gene: -; clone size: many; V gene: TRBV20-1; CDR3 length: 14; J gene: TRBJ1-1
CDR3 protein: CSAAGYYEQYF; CDR3 DNA: TGCAGCGCCGCCGGGTACTACGAGCAGTACTTC; D gene: -; clone size: few; V gene: TRBV29-1; CDR3 length: 11; J gene: TRBJ2-7
CDR3 protein: CASSVVGEGNEQFF; CDR3 DNA: TGTGCCAGCAGCGTAGTAGGGGAAGGCAATGAGCAGTTCTTC; D gene: -; clone size: few; V gene: TRBV9; CDR3 length: 14; J gene: TRBJ2-1
CDR3 protein: CASSPGDSNYGYTF; CDR3 DNA: TGTGCCAGCTCACCGGGGGATTCTAACTATGGCTACACCTTC; D gene: -; clone size: many; V gene: TRBV18; CDR3 length: 14; J gene: TRBJ1-2
CDR3 protein: CASFNSGMDRQFF; CDR3 DNA: TGTGCCAGCTTTAATAGCGGAATGGATCGGCAGTTCTTC; D gene: -; clone size: many; V gene: TRBV18; CDR3 length: 13; J gene: TRBJ2-1
CDR3 protein: CASSQSYEQYF; CDR3 DNA: TGTGCCAGCAGTCAATCCTACGAGCAGTACTTC; D gene: -; clone size: many; V gene: TRBV5-5; CDR3 length: 11; J gene: TRBJ2-7
CDR3 protein: CASIAGVGKETQYF; CDR3 DNA: TGTGCCTCCATAGCGGGAGTGGGTAAAGAGACCCAGTACTTC; D gene: TRBD2; clone size: many; V gene: TRBV30; CDR3 length: 14; J gene: TRBJ2-5
CDR3 protein: CASSQGYSSGEFEQYF; CDR3 DNA: TGTGCCAGCAGCCAAGGATATTCTAGCGGGGAATTCGAGCAGTACTTC; D gene: TRBD2; clone size: few; V gene: TRBV14; CDR3 length: 16; J gene: TRBJ2-7
CDR3 protein: CAWSVSQEQFF; CDR3 DNA: TGTGCCTGGAGTGTTAGTCAGGAGCAGTTCTTC; D gene: -; clone size: many; V gene: TRBV30; CDR3 length: 11; J gene: TRBJ2-1
CDR3 protein: CATSIDRRFYEQYF; CDR3 DNA: TGTGCCACCAGCATAGACAGGCGATTCTACGAGCAGTACTTC; D gene: -; clone size: many; V gene: TRBV15; CDR3 length: 14; J gene: TRBJ2-7
CDR3 protein: CASSQDLEGMAEAFF; CDR3 DNA: TGTGCCAGCAGCCAAGATCTGGAGGGGATGGCTGAAGCTTTCTTT; D gene: -; clone size: -; V gene: TRBV3-1; CDR3 length: 15; J gene: TRBJ1-1
CDR3 protein: CSATGGGTGNTIYF; CDR3 DNA: TGCAGTGCCACAGGGGGTGGCACTGGAAACACCATATATTTT; D gene: TRBD1; clone size: few; V gene: TRBV20-1; CDR3 length: 14; J gene: TRBJ1-3
CDR3 protein: CASSIGLAYAF; CDR3 DNA: TGTGCCAGTAGTATCGGACTAGCATATGCCTTC; D gene: TRBD2; clone size: many; V gene: TRBV19; CDR3 length: 11; J gene: TRBJ2-1
CDR3 protein: CASSLGLGSGANVLTF; CDR3 DNA: TGTGCCAGCAGCTTAGGTCTGGGCTCCGGGGCCAACGTCCTGACTTTC; D gene: -; clone size: many; V gene: TRBV7-9; CDR3 length: 16; J gene: TRBJ2-6
CDR3 protein: CASSQGLLAGELFF; CDR3 DNA: TGTGCCAGCAGCCAGGGCCTTTTAGCCGGGGAGCTGTTTTTT; D gene: -; clone size: -; V gene: TRBV7-6; CDR3 length: 14; J gene: TRBJ2-2
CDR3 protein: CASSLRAGAAEQYF; CDR3 DNA: TGCGCCAGCAGCTTGAGGGCAGGGGCAGCTGAGCAGTACTTC; D gene: -; clone size: many; V gene: TRBV5-1; CDR3 length: 14; J gene: TRBJ2-7
CDR3 protein: CASSFDREIYGYTF; CDR3 DNA: TGTGCCAGCAGCTTTGACAGGGAGATCTATGGCTACACCTTC; D gene: TRBD1; clone size: few; V gene: TRBV11-1; CDR3 length: 14; J gene: TRBJ1-2
CDR3 protein: CASSYSGGFGTDTQYF; CDR3 DNA: TGTGCCAGCAGTTATAGCGGGGGGTTCGGCACAGATACGCAGTATTTT; D gene: TRBD2; clone size: many; V gene: TRBV2; CDR3 length: 16; J gene: TRBJ2-3
CDR3 protein: CASSFGTLYNEQFF; CDR3 DNA: TGTGCCAGCAGCTTCGGGACTCTATACAATGAGCAGTTCTTC; D gene: -; clone size: many; V gene: TRBV11-3; CDR3 length: 14; J gene: TRBJ2-1
CDR3 protein: CASSTRVRGSGDTQYF; CDR3 DNA: TGTGCCAGCAGCACCCGTGTACGCGGGTCAGGAGATACGCAGTATTTT; D gene: -; clone size: many; V gene: TRBV13; CDR3 length: 16; J gene: TRBJ2-3
CDR3 protein: CASRPSGLSYEQYF; CDR3 DNA: TGTGCCAGCAGGCCTAGCGGCCTCTCCTACGAGCAGTACTTC; D gene: TRBD2; clone size: few; V gene: TRBV6-5; CDR3 length: 14; J gene: TRBJ2-7
CDR3 protein: CASSLNLEQFF; CDR3 DNA: TGCGCCAGCAGCTTGAACCTGGAGCAGTTCTTC; D gene: -; clone size: many; V gene: TRBV5-1; CDR3 length: 11; J gene: TRBJ2-1
CDR3 protein: CASTDRGYGYTF; CDR3 DNA: TGTGCCAGCACCGACAGGGGCTATGGCTACACCTTC; D gene: TRBD1; clone size: -; V gene: TRBV25-1; CDR3 length: 12; J gene: TRBJ1-2
CDR3 protein: CASSDGPYNEQFF; CDR3 DNA: TGTGCCAGCTCGGACGGCCCCTACAATGAGCAGTTCTTC; D gene: -; clone size: many; V gene: TRBV2; CDR3 length: 13; J gene: TRBJ2-1
CDR3 protein: CASRAGSLELNSPLHF; CDR3 DNA: TGTGCCAGCAGGGCCGGGAGCCTAGAGCTGAATTCACCCCTCCACTTT; D gene: -; clone size: many; V gene: TRBV27; CDR3 length: 16; J gene: TRBJ1-6
CDR3 protein: CASRDGTGTYEQYF; CDR3 DNA: TGCGCCAGCAGAGACGGGACAGGGACCTACGAGCAGTACTTC; D gene: TRBD1; clone size: many; V gene: TRBV10-2; CDR3 length: 14; J gene: TRBJ2-7
CDR3 protein: CASIWTGRTDTQYF; CDR3 DNA: TGTGCCAGCATTTGGACAGGGCGCACAGATACGCAGTATTTT; D gene: TRBD1; clone size: few; V gene: TRBV28; CDR3 length: 14; J gene: TRBJ2-3
CDR3 protein: CASRGTSLNTEAFF; CDR3 DNA: TGCGCCAGCAGAGGGACATCCTTGAACACTGAAGCTTTCTTT; D gene: -; clone size: many; V gene: TRBV10-2; CDR3 length: 14; J gene: TRBJ1-1
CDR3 protein: CASSGSGTGLGEQYF; CDR3 DNA: TGTGCCAGCAGCGGGTCCGGGACAGGCCTGGGGGAGCAGTACTTC; D gene: TRBD1; clone size: medium-sized; V gene: TRBV7-2; CDR3 length: 15; J gene: TRBJ2-7
CDR3 protein: CASSPPQGRGYGYTF; CDR3 DNA: TGTGCCAGCTCACCACCCCAGGGCCGGGGCTATGGCTACACCTTC; D gene: -; clone size: few; V gene: TRBV18; CDR3 length: 15; J gene: TRBJ1-2
CDR3 protein: CASSQDRGEGEQYF; CDR3 DNA: TGCGCCAGCAGCCAAGATAGGGGAGAGGGGGAGCAGTACTTC; D gene: -; clone size: few; V gene: TRBV4-3; CDR3 length: 14; J gene: TRBJ2-7
CDR3 protein: CASILDIGSLREQYF; CDR3 DNA: -; D gene: -; clone size: few; V gene: TRBV6-1; CDR3 length: 15; J gene: TRBJ2-7
CDR3 protein: CASSPAPSYNEQFF; CDR3 DNA: TGTGCCAGCAGTCCCGCTCCTTCCTACAATGAGCAGTTCTTC; D gene: -; clone size: many; V gene: TRBV27; CDR3 length: 14; J gene: TRBJ2-1
CDR3 protein: CASSEQGYRMNTEAFF; CDR3 DNA: TGTGCCAGCAGTGAACAGGGGTACAGAATGAACACTGAAGCTTTCTTT; D gene: -; clone size: many; V gene: TRBV2; CDR3 length: 16; J gene: TRBJ1-1
CDR3 protein: CASSSDTNTDTQYF; CDR3 DNA: TGCGCCAGCAGTTCGGACACGAACACAGATACGCAGTATTTT; D gene: -; clone size: many; V gene: TRBV5-1; CDR3 length: 14; J gene: TRBJ2-3
CDR3 protein: CASSAGRQTTNEKLFF; CDR3 DNA: TGTGCCAGCAGCGCAGGACGACAGACAACTAATGAAAAACTGTTTTTT; D gene: -; clone size: many; V gene: TRBV9; CDR3 length: 16; J gene: TRBJ1-4
CDR3 protein: CASSPAGIGQPQHF; CDR3 DNA: TGTGCCAGCTCACCAGCAGGGATTGGACAGCCCCAGCATTTT; D gene: -; clone size: many; V gene: TRBV18; CDR3 length: 14; J gene: TRBJ1-5
CDR3 protein: CAWRVSGNTIYF; CDR3 DNA: TGTGCCTGGAGGGTCTCTGGAAACACCATATATTTT; D gene: -; clone size: many; V gene: TRBV30; CDR3 length: 12; J gene: TRBJ1-3
CDR3 protein: CASNGGGELFF; CDR3 DNA: TGCGCCAGCAACGGAGGCGGGGAGCTGTTTTTT; D gene: -; clone size: -; V gene: TRBV5-1; CDR3 length: 11; J gene: TRBJ2-2
CDR3 protein: CASSLGLAGGADTQYF; CDR3 DNA: TGTGCCAGCAGTCTGGGACTAGCGGGAGGAGCAGATACGCAGTATTTT; D gene: TRBD2; clone size: -; V gene: TRBV2; CDR3 length: 16; J gene: TRBJ2-3
CDR3 protein: CAGGLAGGNEQFF; CDR3 DNA: TGTGCCGGAGGACTAGCGGGAGGAAATGAGCAGTTCTTC; D gene: TRBD2; clone size: many; V gene: TRBV6-2/TRBV6-3; CDR3 length: 13; J gene: TRBJ2-1
CDR3 protein: CASKSSERGVSTDTQYF; CDR3 DNA: TGTGCCAGCAAGTCCTCGGAGCGGGGGGTTAGCACAGATACGCAGTATTTT; D gene: TRBD2; clone size: many; V gene: TRBV6-6; CDR3 length: 17; J gene: TRBJ2-3
CDR3 protein: CASSLNPPGAQRSKNIQYF; CDR3 DNA: TGTGCCAGCAGCTTAAACCCTCCGGGGGCGCAGAGGTCCAAAAACATTCAGTACTTC; D gene: -; clone size: many; V gene: TRBV7-3; CDR3 length: 19; J gene: TRBJ2-4
CDR3 protein: CAWSVQGISGANVLTF; CDR3 DNA: TGTGCCTGGAGTGTACAGGGAATTTCTGGGGCCAACGTCCTGACTTTC; D gene: -; clone size: few; V gene: TRBV30; CDR3 length: 16; J gene: TRBJ2-6
CDR3 protein: CASSLSDRQQPQHF; CDR3 DNA: TGTGCCAGCAGCTTGTCGGACAGGCAGCAGCCCCAGCATTTT; D gene: TRBD1; clone size: few; V gene: TRBV7-8; CDR3 length: 14; J gene: TRBJ1-5